This T cell receptor (beta chain) was profiled in a study of Graves' ophthalmopathy and Graves' hyperthyroidism. Concerning this clonotype itself: The germline gene is not matched at one end of the junction; a read error may be the cause.

This CDR3 has 14 residues. From germline, CDR1 is MGHDK and CDR2 SYGVNS. TCR beta CDR3 regions were amplified from RNA transcripts. Following a first-round RT-PCR that used HTBI primers, a second-round multiplex PCR was carried out. TCRdb re-analysed the multiplex PCR reads in MiXCR, keeping a single row per CDR3 protein. The table shows 650,000 to 900,000 distinct CDR3 sequences, with roughly 41% occurring only once. Sequenced sample: peripheral blood. The chain uses TRBV25-1 and TRBJ1-2; D not resolved. This sequence originates from an adult man with Graves' ophthalmopathy. The DNA for the CDR3 is TGCGCCAGCAGCCAAATACCTGAGGACTATGGCTACACCTTC. Residues: CASSQIPEDYGYTF.